This entry describes one T cell receptor beta chain. Antigen unknown. V trimming: 1 base; J trimming: 9 bases; junction bases outside the gene matches: 17. This CDR3 region has 18 residues. Per germline, CDR1 SEHNR and CDR2 FQNEAQ (reference sequence). The sample comes from a study of Ad26.COV2.S vaccination and SARS-CoV-2 variants. Looking at the study overall: Ad26.COV2.S was injected intramuscularly once or twice, 56 days apart. Findings and limits, study-wide: The TCR breadth and depth analyses may have understated or missed part of the total T cell responses.

Treatment indicated: about 20 received Ad26.COV2.S at low or high dose, single or two shots; several received placebo; per-sample allocation not given. Day 63 after the first vaccine or placebo injection was the time point for sampling. Sequencing was performed with immunoSEQ multiplex PCR; in TCRdb, only in-frame clones are kept and a portion is missing. The repertoire holds 400,000 to 500,000 clones, around nine tenths seen once, with roughly 4% in the top ten. The source was peripheral blood, collected in a trial of Ad26.COV2.S vaccine versus placebo. The chain combines TRBV7-9 with TRBJ2-5; TRBD1 matches 10 bases. The receptor was derived from a person between 18 and 60 years old who received the Ad26.COV2.S COVID-19 vaccine or a placebo. CDR3: CASSLGPPGQGIKAAQYF. The CDR3 DNA reads as TGTGCCAGCAGCTTAGGACCTCCGGGACAGGGGATTAAGGCGGCCCAGTACTTC. The variable domain in full, with the rest retrieved from reference TRBV7-9 and TRBJ2-5, is DTGVSQNPRHKITKRGQNVTFRCDPISEHNRLYWYRQTLGQGPEFLTYFQNEAQLEKSRLLSDRFSAERPKGSFSTLEIQRTEQGDSAMYLCASSLGPPGQGIKAAQYFGPGTRLLVL.